Presented here are 21 T cell receptor beta chains from one specimen sequenced in a study of human T cells and chemical hapten exposure. Each CDR3 protein gets one entry after TCRdb re-called the RACE reads with MiXCR. The repertoire holds 300,000 to 450,000 distinct CDR3 sequences, with approximately 5.1% as singletons. The time point is: pre-sensitization, week 0. Treatment indicated: therapeutic diphenylcyclopropenone sensitization with weekly scalp DPC. The specimen comprised whole blood, sampled in connection with sensitization to the hapten diphenylcyclopropenone (DPC). The source of these receptors is a woman in her forties or fifties with alopecia areata. Some clones in this sample may be carry-over from other donors' samples.

This clonotype was detected a few times. This rearrangement joins TRBV30 to TRBJ1-5; 8 bases match TRBD1. The CDR3 runs 15 residues. CDR1 GTSNPN and CDR2 SVGIG come from the germline V gene (reference sequence). V gave up 0 bases and J gave up 6 bases; unmatched junction bases: 7. The CDR3 coding sequence is TGTGCCTGGAGTGTAGCAGGGGGCGCCGGTCAGCCCCAGCATTTT. Its translation is CAWSVAGGAGQPQHF.

This clonotype was picked up one time. The chain joins TRBV19 to TRBJ2-7, with unresolved D. The CDR3 length is 14 residues. Germline V gives CDR1 LNHDA, CDR2 SQIVND (reference sequence). The ends were cut back, 6 bases at V and 1 base at J, with 13 bases in the middle. The CDR3 protein is CASSSQHGSYEQYF. The CDR3 DNA follows: TGTGCCAGTAGCTCCCAACACGGATCCTACGAGCAGTACTTC.

This clonotype was detected many times. V usage is TRBV7-9 and J usage is TRBJ2-1; TRBD2 aligns across 9 bases. V dropped 1 base and J dropped 5; count of bases not matched to a gene: 3. This CDR3 contains 15 residues. Germline V CDR1 and CDR2: SEHNR, FQNEAQ (reference sequence). The CDR3 region is CASSLEAGGNNEQFF. The CDR3 nucleotides are TGTGCCAGCAGCTTAGAAGCGGGGGGAAACAATGAGCAGTTCTTC. Based on the CDR3 plus reference TRBV7-9 and TRBJ2-1, the full variable domain is DTGVSQNPRHKITKRGQNVTFRCDPISEHNRLYWYRQTLGQGPEFLTYFQNEAQLEKSRLLSDRFSAERPKGSFSTLEIQRTEQGDSAMYLCASSLEAGGNNEQFFGPGTRLTVL.

This clonotype has at least ten counts. The chain carries TRBV6-2 or TRBV6-3 and TRBJ2-7; unclear D gene. With 7 bases removed from V and 2 bases from J, the gap between germline ends came to 15 bases. The CDR3 has 14 residues. In germline, CDR1 is MNHEY, CDR2 SVGEGT. DNA for the CDR3: TGTGCCAGCAAAATTCAGGACGGACCCTACGAGCAGTACTTC. This translates into CASKIQDGPYEQYF.

The sample holds a few counts of this clonotype. The V gene is TRBV6-2 or TRBV6-3, the J gene TRBJ1-1, with 7 bases lining up with TRBD1. This CDR3 has 13 residues. V gave up 6 bases and J gave up 4 bases; unmatched junction bases: 5. CDR1 and CDR2 (germline): MNHEY, SVGEGT. CDR3 sequence: CASRQGQTTEAFF. CDR3 sequence (DNA): TGTGCCAGCAGACAGGGACAGACCACTGAAGCTTTCTTT.

A word on this clonotype: A much larger clone differs from this one at a single base, so this may be a read error. V is TRBV30 and J is TRBJ2-7, with 7 bases identical to TRBD1. V shed 2 bases, J shed 4 bases, and the junction held 8 bases outside the gene matches. Germline assignment: CDR1 GTSNPN and CDR2 SVGIG (reference sequence). The CDR3 contains 14 residues. The CDR3 DNA follows: TGTGCCTGGAGTCTGACAGGGCCGTATTACGAGCAGTACTTC. It is translated as CAWSLTGPYYEQYF. Supplemented by reference TRBV30 and TRBJ2-7, the full variable domain reads SQTIHQWPATLVQPVGSPLSLECTVEGTSNPNLYWYRQAAGRGLQLLFYSVGIGQISSEVPQNLSASRPQDRQFILSSKKLLLSDSGFYLCAWSLTGPYYEQYFGPGTRLTVT.

This clonotype was observed a few times. V and J are TRBV7-9 and TRBJ2-3, with 8 bases lining up with TRBD1. CDR3 size: 12 residues. The J segment lost 2 bases and the V segment lost 10 bases, leaving 2 bases of the junction unmatched. Germline CDR1 and CDR2: SEHNR and FQNEAQ (reference sequence). CDR3 nucleotides: TGTGCCATCAGGGGGCCCACAGATACGCAGTATTTT. Residues: CAIRGPTDTQYF.

As regards this clonotype: A far bigger clonotype differs at one base, so this is likely a read error. The V gene is TRBV5-4, the J gene TRBJ1-1; D gene uncertain. This CDR3 has 11 residues. V dropped 6 bases and J dropped 0 bases, with 3 bases sitting between them. The V gene's germline CDR1 is SGHNT and CDR2 YYREEE (reference sequence). The DNA of the CDR3 is TGTGCCAGCATCGTGAACACTGAAGCTTTCTTT. It encodes CASIVNTEAFF.

This clonotype has a count of ten or more. This sequence joins TRBV12-3 or TRBV12-4 and TRBJ1-5; D not certain. This CDR3 has 15 residues. V lost 1 base and J lost 2, with 9 bases in between. The CDR3 region has the DNA TGTGCCAGCAGTTTAGGAGGATTGGGCAATCAGCCCCAGCATTTT. Translated: CASSLGGLGNQPQHF.

This clonotype was observed a handful of times. The chain carries TRBV29-1 and TRBJ2-2; maybe TRBD1 (5 bases). Trimming left V 7 bases short and J 4 bases short, with 16 bases between. From germline, CDR1 is SQVTM and CDR2 ANQGSEA. The CDR3 loop spans 14 amino acids. CDR3 coding DNA: TGCAGCGGTGTCAGGGAAGTGGGCACCGGGGAGCTGTTTTTT. Translation gives CSGVREVGTGELFF.

This clonotype occurred many times. The V and J genes are TRBV5-6 and TRBJ2-3, with D maybe TRBD2 (6 bases). The CDR3 spans 17 residues. V lost 5 bases, J lost 0 bases, and 19 bases lay in between. The germline gives CDR1 SGHDT, CDR2 YYEEEE. The CDR3 bases are TGTGCCAGCAGTAGAGGGTTAATGGGACTTAGCACAGATACGCAGTATTTT. Translated, it gives CASSRGLMGLSTDTQYF.

The chain carries TRBV7-8 and TRBJ2-1, with 7 positions matching TRBD2. V shed 5 bases, J shed 5 bases, and the junction held 9 bases outside the gene matches. The CDR3 consists of 15 residues. CDR1 is SGHVS and CDR2 is FQNEAQ in the germline V gene. CDR3 DNA: TGTGCCAGCAGCCCCTACCCTGGGACTAACAATGAGCAGTTCTTC. Amino acid sequence: CASSPYPGTNNEQFF.

This clonotype was seen repeatedly, ten times or more. V and J are TRBV20-1 and TRBJ1-5; D is possibly TRBD1 (5 bases). CDR1 DFQATT and CDR2 SNEGSKA come from the germline V gene (reference sequence). The CDR3 is 14 residues long. Trimming took 3 bases from V and 2 from J, leaving 11 bases between them. The CDR3 is CSARSGTGNQPQHF. CDR3 DNA sequence: TGCAGTGCTAGGTCCGGGACCGGCAATCAGCCCCAGCATTTT.

This chain connects TRBV24-1 to TRBJ1-5; 7 positions match TRBD1. V was pared by 9 bases and J by 5 bases, with 9 bases of the junction left unmatched. There are 14 residues in the CDR3. CDR1 is KGHDR, CDR2 SFDVKD, per germline. The CDR3 reads CATGEGDSYQPQHF. The CDR3 DNA reads TGTGCCACCGGGGAGGGGGACAGTTATCAGCCCCAGCATTTT.

This clonotype was observed many times. The chain couples TRBV27 to TRBJ2-7; D is uncertain. The CDR3 extends over 13 amino acids. Looked up from germline, CDR1 is MNHEY and CDR2 is SMNVEV (reference sequence). Trimming left V 3 bases short and J 2 bases short, with 8 bases between. CDR3 protein: CASSFTGPYEQYF. As DNA, the CDR3 is TGTGCCAGCAGTTTTACGGGCCCCTACGAGCAGTACTTC.

This clonotype has just a few counts. J is TRBJ1-5 and V is TRBV13, with TRBD1 as a possible D gene (5 bases). CDR1 PRHDT and CDR2 FYEKMQ come from the germline V gene (reference sequence). Trimming took off 1 base at V and 9 bases at J, with 10 bases between the two ends. The CDR3 is 13 amino acids. The CDR3 reads CASSLAGTGPQHF. CDR3 bases: TGTGCCAGCAGCTTAGCAGGGACGGGGCCCCAGCATTTT.

The chain joins TRBV4-3 to TRBJ2-3; TRBD2 is a possible D gene (6 bases). The CDR3 extends over 16 amino acids. CDR1 and CDR2 (germline): LGHNA, YSLEER. Trimming pared 4 bases from V and 6 bases from J, leaving 20 bases between. For the CDR3, the DNA is TGCGCCAGCAGCCCTCTGTGGGACGGGGGTGTTGATACGCAGTATTTT. Its protein is CASSPLWDGGVDTQYF.

This clonotype has a count of ten or more. The junction differs from germline at one of its ends, possibly a read error. This chain joins TRBV20-1 and TRBJ2-1; tentative D call: TRBD2 (6 bases). Germline values: CDR1 DFQATT, CDR2 SNEGSKA (reference sequence). This CDR3 contains 9 residues. The CDR3, as DNA: TGCAGTGCTAGCGGGAGTAGGGTCTTC. Amino acids: CSASGSRVF.

Ten or more counts support this clonotype. This chain uses TRBV28 with TRBJ2-1; 8 nucleotides line up with TRBD2. The germline gives CDR1 MDHEN, CDR2 SYDVKM. The CDR3 length is 15 residues. V shed 5 bases and J 15 bases; nucleotides not matched to a gene: 18. The CDR3 coding sequence is TGTGCCAGCAGTCCCCCATCTCTACCGGGAGGGCGGGGGTTCTTC. Translation: CASSPPSLPGGRGFF.

This clonotype has at least ten counts. V gene TRBV6-1 combines with J gene TRBJ2-3, with D possibly TRBD1 on 5 matching bases. The CDR3 length is 16 residues. V was clipped by 5 bases and J by 2 bases, with 17 bases between them. The germline gives CDR1 MNHNS, CDR2 SASEGT. CDR3 region: CASSYTRARDTDTQYF. CDR3 nucleotides: TGTGCCAGCAGTTATACCCGGGCCAGGGACACAGATACGCAGTATTTT.

This clonotype was seen ten or more times. This sequence joins TRBV27 and TRBJ2-7, with 7 bases aligning to TRBD2. This CDR3 spans 13 amino acids. J was trimmed by 7 bases and V by 10 bases; bases with no gene match: 13. The V gene's germline CDR1 is MNHEY and CDR2 SMNVEV (reference sequence). CDR3 region: CATAPGGRGEQYF. CDR3 in DNA: TGTGCCACCGCCCCGGGGGGAAGAGGGGAGCAGTACTTC.